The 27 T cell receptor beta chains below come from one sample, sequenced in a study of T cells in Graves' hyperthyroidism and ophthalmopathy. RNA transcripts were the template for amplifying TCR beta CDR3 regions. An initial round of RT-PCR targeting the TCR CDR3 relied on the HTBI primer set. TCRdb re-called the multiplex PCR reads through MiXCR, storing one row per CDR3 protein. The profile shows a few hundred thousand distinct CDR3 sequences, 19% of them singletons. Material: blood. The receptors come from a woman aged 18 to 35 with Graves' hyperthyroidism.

This CDR3 is CASSPGTGRAGELFF. As DNA, the CDR3 is TGTGCCAGCAGCCCCGGGACCGGAAGGGCCGGGGAGCTGTTTTTT. This chain connects TRBV13 to TRBJ2-2; D is perhaps TRBD1 or TRBD2 (5 bases each). V gave up 5 bases and J gave up 6 bases, with 16 bases separating them. Germline CDR1 reads PRHDT; CDR2 reads FYEKMQ (reference sequence). The CDR3 extends over 15 amino acids. Variable domain in full (rest from reference TRBV13 and TRBJ2-2): AAGVIQSPRHLIKEKRETATLKCYPIPRHDTVYWYQQGPGQDPQFLISFYEKMQSDKGSIPDRFSAQQFSDYHSELNMSSLELGDSALYFCASSPGTGRAGELFFGEGSRLTVL.

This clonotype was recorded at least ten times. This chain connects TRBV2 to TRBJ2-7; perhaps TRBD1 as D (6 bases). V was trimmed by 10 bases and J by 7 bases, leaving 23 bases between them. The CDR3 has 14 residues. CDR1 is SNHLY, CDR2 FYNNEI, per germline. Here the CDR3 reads CANRTSRGPLEQYF. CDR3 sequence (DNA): TGTGCCAACAGGACCAGCAGGGGCCCTTTAGAGCAGTACTTC.

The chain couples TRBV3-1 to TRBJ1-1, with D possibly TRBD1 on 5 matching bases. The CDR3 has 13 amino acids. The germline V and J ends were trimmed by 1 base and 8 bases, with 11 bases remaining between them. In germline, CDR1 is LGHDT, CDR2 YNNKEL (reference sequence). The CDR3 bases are TGTGCCAGCAGCCAAGGGCTCGGGGCCGAAGCTTTCTTT. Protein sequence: CASSQGLGAEAFF.

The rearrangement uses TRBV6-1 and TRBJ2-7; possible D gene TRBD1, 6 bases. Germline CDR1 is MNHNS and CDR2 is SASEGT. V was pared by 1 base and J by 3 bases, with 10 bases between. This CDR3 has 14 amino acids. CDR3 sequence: CASSEGPGDYEQYF. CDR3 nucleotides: TGTGCCAGCAGTGAAGGTCCAGGGGACTACGAGCAGTACTTC.

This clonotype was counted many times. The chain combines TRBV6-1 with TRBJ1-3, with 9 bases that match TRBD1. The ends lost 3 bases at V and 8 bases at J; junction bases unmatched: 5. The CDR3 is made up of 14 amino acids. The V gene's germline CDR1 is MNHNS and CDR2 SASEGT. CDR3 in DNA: TGTGCCAGCAGTGATCACAGGGGGCTCGACACCATATATTTT. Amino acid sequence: CASSDHRGLDTIYF.

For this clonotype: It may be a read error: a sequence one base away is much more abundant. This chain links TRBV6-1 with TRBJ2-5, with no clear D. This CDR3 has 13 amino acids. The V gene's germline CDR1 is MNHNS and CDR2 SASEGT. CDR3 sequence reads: CASSKRSQETKYF. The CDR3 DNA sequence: TGTGCCAGCAGTAAACGGAGCCAAGAGACCAAGTACTTC.

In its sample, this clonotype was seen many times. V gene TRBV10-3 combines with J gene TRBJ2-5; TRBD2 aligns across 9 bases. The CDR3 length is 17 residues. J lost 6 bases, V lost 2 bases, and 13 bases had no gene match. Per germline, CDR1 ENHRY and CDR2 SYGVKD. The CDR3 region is CAISERSGTSLGQTQYF. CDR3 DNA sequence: TGTGCCATCAGTGAGCGTTCCGGGACTAGCTTAGGGCAGACCCAGTACTTC.

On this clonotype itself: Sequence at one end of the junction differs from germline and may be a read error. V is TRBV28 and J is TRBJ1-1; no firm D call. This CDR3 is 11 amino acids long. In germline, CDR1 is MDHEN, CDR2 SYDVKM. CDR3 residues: CAISFSTEAFF. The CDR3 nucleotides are TGTGCCATCAGTTTCTCAACTGAAGCTTTCTTT.

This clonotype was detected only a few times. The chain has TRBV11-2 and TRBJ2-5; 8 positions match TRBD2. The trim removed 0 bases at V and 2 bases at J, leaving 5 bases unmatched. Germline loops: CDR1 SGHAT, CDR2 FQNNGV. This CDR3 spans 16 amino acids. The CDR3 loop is CASSLDPGLGQETQYF. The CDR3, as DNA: TGTGCCAGCAGCTTAGATCCGGGACTAGGTCAAGAGACCCAGTACTTC.

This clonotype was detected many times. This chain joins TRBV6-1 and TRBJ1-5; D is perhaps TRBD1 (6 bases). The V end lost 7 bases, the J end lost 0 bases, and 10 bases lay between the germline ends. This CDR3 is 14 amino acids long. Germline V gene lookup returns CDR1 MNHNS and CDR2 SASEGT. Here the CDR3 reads CASTGHLSNQPQHF. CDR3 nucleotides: TGTGCCAGCACGGGACATCTTAGCAATCAGCCCCAGCATTTT.

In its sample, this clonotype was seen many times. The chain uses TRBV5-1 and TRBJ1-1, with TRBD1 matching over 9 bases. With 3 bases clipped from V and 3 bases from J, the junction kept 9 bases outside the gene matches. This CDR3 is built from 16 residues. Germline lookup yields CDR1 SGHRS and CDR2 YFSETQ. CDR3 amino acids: CASSSGQGIGYTEAFF. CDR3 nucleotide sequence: TGCGCCAGCAGCTCGGGACAGGGAATCGGTTACACTGAAGCTTTCTTT.

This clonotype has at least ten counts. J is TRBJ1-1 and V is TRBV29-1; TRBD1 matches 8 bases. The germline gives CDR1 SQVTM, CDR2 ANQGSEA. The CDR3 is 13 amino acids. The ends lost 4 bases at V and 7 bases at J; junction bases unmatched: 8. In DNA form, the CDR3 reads TGCAGCGTTGTGTTTCAGGGGGCTGGTGAAGCTTTCTTT. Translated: CSVVFQGAGEAFF.

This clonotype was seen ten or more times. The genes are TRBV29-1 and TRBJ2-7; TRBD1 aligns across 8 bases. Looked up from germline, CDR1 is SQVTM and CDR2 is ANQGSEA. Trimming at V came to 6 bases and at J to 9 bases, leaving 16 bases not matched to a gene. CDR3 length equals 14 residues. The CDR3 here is CSVGSRTGSDGQYF. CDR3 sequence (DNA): TGCAGCGTGGGGTCCCGGACAGGGAGCGACGGGCAGTACTTC.

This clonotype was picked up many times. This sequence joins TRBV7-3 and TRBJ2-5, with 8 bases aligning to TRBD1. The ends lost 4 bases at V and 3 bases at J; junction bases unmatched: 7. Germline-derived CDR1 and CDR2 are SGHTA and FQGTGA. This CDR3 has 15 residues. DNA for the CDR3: TGTGCCAGCAGCTCAACTCCGGACAGGGAAGAGACCCAGTACTTC. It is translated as CASSSTPDREETQYF.

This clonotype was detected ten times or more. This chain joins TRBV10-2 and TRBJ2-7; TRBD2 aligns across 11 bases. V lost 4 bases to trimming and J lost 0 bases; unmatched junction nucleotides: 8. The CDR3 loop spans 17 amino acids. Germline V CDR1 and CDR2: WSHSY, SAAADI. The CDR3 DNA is TGCGCCAGCAGTGGACCTAGCGGGGGGACGCTCTCCTACGAGCAGTACTTC. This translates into CASSGPSGGTLSYEQYF.

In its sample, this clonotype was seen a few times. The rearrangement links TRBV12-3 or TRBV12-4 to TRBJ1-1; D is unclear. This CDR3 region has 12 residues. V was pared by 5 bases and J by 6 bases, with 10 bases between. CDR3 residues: CASSEVGAEAFF. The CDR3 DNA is TGTGCCAGCAGTGAGGTGGGCGCTGAAGCTTTCTTT.

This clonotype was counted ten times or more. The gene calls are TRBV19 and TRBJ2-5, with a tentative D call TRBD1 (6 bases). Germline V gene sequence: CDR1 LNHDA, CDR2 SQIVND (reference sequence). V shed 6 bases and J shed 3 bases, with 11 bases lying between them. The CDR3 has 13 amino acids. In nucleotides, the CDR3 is TGTGCCAGTAGGCGGACAGCGAAAGAGACCCAGTACTTC. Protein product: CASRRTAKETQYF.

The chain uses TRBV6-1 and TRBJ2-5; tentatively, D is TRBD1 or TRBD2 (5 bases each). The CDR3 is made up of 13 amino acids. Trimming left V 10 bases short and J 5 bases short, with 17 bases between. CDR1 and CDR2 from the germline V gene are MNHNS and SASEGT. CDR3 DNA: TGTGCCATCTCCGGGACGCCCGTGGAGACCCAGTACTTC. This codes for CAISGTPVETQYF.

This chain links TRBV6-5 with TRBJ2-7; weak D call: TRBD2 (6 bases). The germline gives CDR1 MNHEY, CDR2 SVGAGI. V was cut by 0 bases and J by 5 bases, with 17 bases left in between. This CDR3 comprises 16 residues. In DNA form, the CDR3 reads TGTGCCAGCAGTTACTCGGGGACTGCCCGGAACCACGAGCAGTACTTC. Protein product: CASSYSGTARNHEQYF.

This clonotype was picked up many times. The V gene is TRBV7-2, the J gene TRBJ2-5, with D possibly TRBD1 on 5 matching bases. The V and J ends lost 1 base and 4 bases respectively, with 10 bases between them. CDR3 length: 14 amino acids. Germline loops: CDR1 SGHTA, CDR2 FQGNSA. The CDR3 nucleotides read TGTGCCAGCAGCTTAGGAGGACATCCAGAGACCCAGTACTTC. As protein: CASSLGGHPETQYF.

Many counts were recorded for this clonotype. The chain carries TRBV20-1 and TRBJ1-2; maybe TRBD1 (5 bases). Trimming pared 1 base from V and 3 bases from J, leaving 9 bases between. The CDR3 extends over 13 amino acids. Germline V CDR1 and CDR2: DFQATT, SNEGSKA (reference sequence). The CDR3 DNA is TGCAGTGCTAGAGGGGGGAGGGACTATGGCTACACCTTC. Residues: CSARGGRDYGYTF.

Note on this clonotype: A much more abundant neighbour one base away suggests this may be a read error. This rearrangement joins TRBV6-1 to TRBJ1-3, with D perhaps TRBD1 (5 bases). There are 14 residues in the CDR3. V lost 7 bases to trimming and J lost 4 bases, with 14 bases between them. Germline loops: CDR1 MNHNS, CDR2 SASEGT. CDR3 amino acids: CASTVAGTGNTIYF. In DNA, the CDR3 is TGTGCCAGCACCGTGGCGGGGACGGGAAACACCATATATTTT.

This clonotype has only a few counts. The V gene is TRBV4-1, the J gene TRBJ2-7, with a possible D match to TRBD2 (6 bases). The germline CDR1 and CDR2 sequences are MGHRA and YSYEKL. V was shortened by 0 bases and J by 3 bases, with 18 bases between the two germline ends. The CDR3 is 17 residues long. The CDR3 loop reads CASSQEAWGEEHYEQYF. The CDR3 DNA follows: TGCGCCAGCAGCCAAGAAGCGTGGGGGGAGGAACACTACGAGCAGTACTTC.

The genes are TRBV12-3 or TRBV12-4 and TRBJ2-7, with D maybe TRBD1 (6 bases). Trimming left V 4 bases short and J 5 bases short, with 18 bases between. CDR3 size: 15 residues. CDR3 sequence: CASSSGTRLLNEQYF. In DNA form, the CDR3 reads TGTGCCAGCAGTTCCGGGACACGGCTTTTGAACGAGCAGTACTTC.

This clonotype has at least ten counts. CDR3 sequence reads: CATSRPGQRSANELFF. CDR3 DNA: TGTGCCACCAGCAGGCCGGGACAGCGATCAGCTAACGAGCTGTTTTTT. The V and J genes are TRBV15 and TRBJ2-2, with 7 bases that match TRBD1. From germline, CDR1 is LNHNV and CDR2 YYDKDF (reference sequence). The CDR3 sequence is 16 residues long. J was trimmed by 11 bases and V by 3 bases; bases with no gene match: 15.

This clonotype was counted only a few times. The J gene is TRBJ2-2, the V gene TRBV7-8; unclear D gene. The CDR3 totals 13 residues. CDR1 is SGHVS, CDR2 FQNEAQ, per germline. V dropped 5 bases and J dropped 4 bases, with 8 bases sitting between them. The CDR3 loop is CASSPRSTGELFF. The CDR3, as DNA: TGTGCCAGCAGCCCCCGGAGCACCGGGGAGCTGTTTTTT. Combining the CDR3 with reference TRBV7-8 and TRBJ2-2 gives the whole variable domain GAGVSQSPRYKVAKRGQDVALRCDPISGHVSLFWYQQALGQGPEFLTYFQNEAQLDKSGLPSDRFFAERPEGSVSTLKIQRTQQEDSAVYLCASSPRSTGELFFGEGSRLTVL.

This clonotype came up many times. CDR3 amino acids: CATSDSGDSGGPQHF. The CDR3 nucleotides are TGTGCCACCAGTGACTCCGGGGATTCAGGGGGGCCCCAGCATTTT. This chain connects TRBV24-1 to TRBJ1-5; 7 bases are shared with TRBD1. The junction had 11 bases not matched to a gene; V was cut back by 4 bases and J by 9 bases. CDR1 and CDR2 from the germline V gene are KGHDR and SFDVKD. CDR3 length: 15 amino acids.